This T cell receptor beta chain was observed in a study of technical replicates of blood from a handful of donors. This clone was seen a handful of times. Produced via immunoSEQ multiplex PCR; TCRdb's table is partial and in-frame only. Of 55,000 to 75,000 clones listed, more than 85% are singletons. Trimming cost V 0 bases and J 4 bases; bases outside gene matches: 0. The CDR3 runs 15 residues. Germline V gives CDR1 MNHEY, CDR2 SMNVEV (reference sequence). The sequence was collected from a human donor in good health. Some clones in this sample may be carry-over from other donors' samples. This sequence joins TRBV27 and TRBJ1-6, with TRBD1 identical over 7 bases. Sequencing was carried out using PBMCs. CDR3 loop: CASSLSDRYNSPLHF. CDR3 coding DNA: TGTGCCAGCAGTTTATCGGACAGGTATAATTCACCCCTCCACTTT.